This entry is about one TCR beta chain. The data stem from a study of blood T cell repertoires in COVID-19. TCRdb keeps only in-frame clones here, not all; method: immunoSEQ multiplex PCR. This table holds over 250,000 clones, 89% found once. This TCR derives from a man over 45 with acute or convalescent COVID-19. The sample taken for sequencing was peripheral blood.

The CDR3 region is CASSLRRGSSYGYTF. CDR3 DNA: TGTGCCAGCAGCTTAAGGCGGGGTAGCTCCTATGGCTACACCTTC. This chain uses TRBV7-8 with TRBJ1-2, with D unclear. The germline V gene has CDR1 SGHVS and CDR2 FQNEAQ. The length of the CDR3 is 15 residues. V shed 2 bases and J shed 4 bases, with 14 bases lying between them.